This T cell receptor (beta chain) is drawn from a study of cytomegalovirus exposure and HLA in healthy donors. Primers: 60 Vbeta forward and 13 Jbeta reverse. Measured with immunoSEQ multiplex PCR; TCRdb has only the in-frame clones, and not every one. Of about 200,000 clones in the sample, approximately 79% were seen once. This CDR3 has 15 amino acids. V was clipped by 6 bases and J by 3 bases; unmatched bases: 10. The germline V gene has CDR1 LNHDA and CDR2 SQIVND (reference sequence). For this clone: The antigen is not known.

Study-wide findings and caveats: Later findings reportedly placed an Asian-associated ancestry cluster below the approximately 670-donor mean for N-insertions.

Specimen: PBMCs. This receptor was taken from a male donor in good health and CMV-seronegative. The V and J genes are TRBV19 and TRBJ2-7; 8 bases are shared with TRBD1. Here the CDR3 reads CASSQEPQGGYEQYF. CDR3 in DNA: TGTGCCAGTAGCCAAGAGCCACAGGGGGGCTACGAGCAGTACTTC.